These 27 T cell receptor beta chains were sequenced from one sample in a study of T cell repertoires in cytomegalovirus infection. TCRdb analysed the reads with MiXCR anew, one entry per CDR3 protein. The sample lists about 890,000 distinct CDR3 sequences; less than 35% were seen once. The antigens these receptors bind are not known. Specimen: cultured CD8+ T cells from PBMCs, collected from culture after CMV antigen stimulation. The receptors were gathered from a human donor in good health (CMV status not recorded). Some clones in this sample may be carry-over from other donors' samples.

This sequence joins TRBV5-4 and TRBJ2-1; 11 nucleotides agree with TRBD2. The CDR3 covers 19 residues. The germline gives CDR1 SGHNT, CDR2 YYREEE (reference sequence). V was clipped by 8 bases and J by 2 bases; unmatched bases: 18. The CDR3 nucleotides read TGTGCCAGTAGTCGTGCGGGACTAGCGGATTTATGGGCCTACAATGAGCAGTTCTTC. Translated: CASSRAGLADLWAYNEQFF.

The table lists this clonotype with a few counts. The V and J genes are TRBV7-9 and TRBJ1-1; weak D call: TRBD1 (5 bases). The V gene lost 1 base and the J gene lost 4 bases, with 10 bases spanning the gap. This CDR3 has 14 residues. CDR1 is SEHNR and CDR2 is FQNEAQ in the germline V gene (reference sequence). The chain's CDR3 is CASSLGRRVTEAFF. DNA of the CDR3: TGTGCCAGCAGCTTAGGACGCAGGGTCACTGAAGCTTTCTTT. Full variable domain (outside the CDR3, taken from reference TRBV7-9 and TRBJ1-1): DTGVSQNPRHKITKRGQNVTFRCDPISEHNRLYWYRQTLGQGPEFLTYFQNEAQLEKSRLLSDRFSAERPKGSFSTLEIQRTEQGDSAMYLCASSLGRRVTEAFFGQGTRLTVV.

This clonotype has only a few counts. This chain connects TRBV27 to TRBJ2-1; weak D call: TRBD1 (6 bases). V gave up 5 bases and J gave up 12 bases, with 17 bases separating them. The CDR3 runs 13 residues. Germline V lookup: CDR1 MNHEY, CDR2 SMNVEV (reference sequence). DNA for the CDR3: TGTGCCAGCAGTCCGGGGACGGTGACAGGGCAGTTCTTC. Encoded protein: CASSPGTVTGQFF.

Comment on this clonotype: One junction end does not reproduce the germline sequence, and a read error may be involved. This chain links TRBV27 with TRBJ1-2, with 8 bases lining up with TRBD1. The germline gives CDR1 MNHEY, CDR2 SMNVEV (reference sequence). This CDR3 region has 15 residues. The CDR3 loop reads CVSRGPSGSNYGYTF. Written as DNA, the CDR3 is TGTGTCAGCAGGGGGCCCTCGGGGTCTAACTATGGCTACACCTTC.

This clonotype showed up just a few times. The rearrangement joins TRBV7-8 to TRBJ2-7; the D gene is possibly TRBD2 (6 bases). Per the germline V gene, CDR1 is SGHVS and CDR2 is FQNEAQ. V dropped 4 bases and J dropped 4 bases, with 23 bases sitting between them. This CDR3 comprises 17 residues. This CDR3 is CASSSPQWGGALYEQYF. The CDR3 DNA sequence: TGTGCCAGCAGCTCCCCCCAATGGGGAGGAGCCTTGTACGAGCAGTACTTC.

The chain joins TRBV19 to TRBJ1-1; 7 bases agree with TRBD1. Trimming removed 3 bases from V and 8 bases from J; junction bases left unmatched: 30. CDR1 and CDR2 (germline): LNHDA, SQIVND (reference sequence). This CDR3 region has 21 residues. This CDR3 reads CASSIFPGQSDRASRPKEAFF. The CDR3 bases are TGTGCCAGTAGTATCTTTCCGGGACAGAGCGATAGGGCTTCTCGGCCCAAGGAAGCTTTCTTT.

There are a few counts of this clonotype. This chain uses TRBV4-3 with TRBJ1-1; the D is unclear. The CDR3 has 15 amino acids. Trimming cost V 2 bases and J 5 bases, with 15 bases left between them. Germline lookup yields CDR1 LGHNA and CDR2 YSLEER. This CDR3 reads CASSQSAALETEAFF. CDR3 DNA sequence: TGCGCCAGCAGCCAATCGGCCGCGCTAGAGACTGAAGCTTTCTTT.

This chain uses TRBV12-5 with TRBJ2-1; D is tentatively TRBD1 or TRBD2 (5 bases each). Looked up from germline, CDR1 is LGHNT and CDR2 is FRNRAP. Trimming removed 7 bases from V and 2 bases from J, with 15 bases in between. This CDR3 contains 15 residues. The CDR3 here is CASAPRGITYNEQFF. CDR3 nucleotides: TGTGCTAGTGCCCCGAGGGGAATCACCTACAATGAGCAGTTCTTC.

The chain couples TRBV6-4 to TRBJ2-7; TRBD1 is a possible D gene (6 bases). Germline V gene lookup returns CDR1 MRHNA and CDR2 SNTAGT. The length of the CDR3 is 15 residues. V lost 1 base, J lost 2 bases, and 12 bases lay in between. CDR3 region: CASSDFPGAAYEQYF. For the CDR3, the DNA is TGTGCCAGCAGTGACTTTCCAGGGGCGGCCTACGAGCAGTACTTC.

The J gene is TRBJ2-1, the V gene TRBV24-1; D gene unclear. The CDR3 has 14 amino acids. Looked up from germline, CDR1 is KGHDR and CDR2 is SFDVKD. V was cut by 2 bases and J by 6 bases, with 10 bases left in between. The CDR3 sequence is CATSDSGRSNEQFF. The DNA of the CDR3 is TGTGCCACCAGTGATTCCGGACGGAGCAATGAGCAGTTCTTC.

The chain carries TRBV4-1 and TRBJ2-3, with a weak D call TRBD2 (5 bases). This CDR3 comprises 16 residues. Trimming took 0 bases from V and 2 from J, leaving 12 bases between them. Germline V lookup: CDR1 MGHRA, CDR2 YSYEKL. The CDR3 here is CASSQDEGPTTDTQYF. Here the CDR3 DNA reads TGCGCCAGCAGCCAAGATGAGGGCCCAACCACAGATACGCAGTATTTT.

This clonotype has just a few counts. The chain couples TRBV4-2 to TRBJ2-4; weak D call: TRBD2 (5 bases). Trimming cost V 0 bases and J 1 base, with 10 bases left between them. Germline CDR1 is LGHNA and CDR2 is YNFKEQ. CDR3 length: 16 residues. CDR3 residues: CASSQDGRVAKNIQYF. The CDR3 DNA follows: TGTGCCAGCAGCCAAGATGGGCGGGTGGCCAAAAACATTCAGTACTTC.

This clonotype was counted ten times or more. The CDR3: CASSLDPSYEQYF. The CDR3 region has the DNA TGTGCCAGCAGCTTAGATCCCTCCTACGAGCAGTACTTC. The rearrangement links TRBV11-2 to TRBJ2-7; D ambiguous. The germline V gene encodes CDR1 SGHAT and CDR2 FQNNGV. Between the trimmed V and J ends, which lost 0 bases and 0 bases, there was a span of 3 bases. The CDR3 covers 13 residues.

The genes are TRBV5-4 and TRBJ2-3; 9 positions agree with TRBD2. Germline V CDR1 and CDR2: SGHNT, YYREEE (reference sequence). With 6 bases clipped from V and 6 bases from J, the junction kept 14 bases outside the gene matches. This CDR3 has 16 residues. The CDR3 loop reads CASIPRGGGARDTQYF. CDR3 nucleotide sequence: TGTGCCAGCATCCCGAGGGGCGGGGGGGCTCGGGATACGCAGTATTTT.

The CDR3 is CASSPGAAGKEQFF. In DNA, the CDR3 is TGTGCCAGCAGCCCCGGAGCAGCGGGGAAGGAGCAGTTCTTC. The chain is built from TRBV9 and TRBJ2-1, with TRBD2 identical over 7 bases. The CDR3 runs to 14 residues. The germline gives CDR1 SGDLS, CDR2 YYNGEE. V was clipped by 4 bases and J by 10 bases; unmatched bases: 11.

A few counts support this clonotype. V is TRBV15 and J is TRBJ1-6; TRBD1 is a possible D gene (5 bases). The CDR3 length is 17 residues. Germline V lookup: CDR1 LNHNV, CDR2 YYDKDF (reference sequence). V gave up 1 base and J gave up 0 bases, with 10 bases separating them. The CDR3 region has the DNA TGTGCCACCAGCAGAGCCGACAGAAGCTCCTATAATTCACCCCTCCACTTT. Translating gives CATSRADRSSYNSPLHF.

The chain couples TRBV19 to TRBJ1-1; 7 bases line up with TRBD1. This CDR3 is 13 amino acids long. V trimming: 6 bases; J trimming: 8 bases; junction bases outside the gene matches: 9. In germline, CDR1 is LNHDA, CDR2 SQIVND (reference sequence). CDR3 bases: TGTGCCAGTAGAACTGACAGGGCTACCGAAGCTTTCTTT. Translation: CASRTDRATEAFF.

This clonotype was seen once. The J gene is TRBJ1-2, the V gene TRBV6-6; 12 nucleotides match TRBD1. Trimming cost V 6 bases and J 7 bases; bases outside gene matches: 12. This CDR3 is 16 amino acids long. Looked up from germline, CDR1 is MNHNY and CDR2 is SVGAGI (reference sequence). In DNA form, the CDR3 reads TGTGCCAGCAGCACCCGGGACAGGGGGCCCTTAGGTGGCTACACCTTC. Residues: CASSTRDRGPLGGYTF.

The V gene is TRBV27, the J gene TRBJ2-1; 7 bases agree with TRBD2. This CDR3 spans 16 amino acids. Germline values: CDR1 MNHEY, CDR2 SMNVEV (reference sequence). V trimming: 3 bases; J trimming: 4 bases; junction bases outside the gene matches: 9. The CDR3 DNA follows: TGTGCCAGCAGTTTGGTGGGGGGGTACTATTACAATGAGCAGTTCTTC. Amino acids: CASSLVGGYYYNEQFF.

In this sample, this clonotype turned up a few times. V gene TRBV6-1 combines with J gene TRBJ1-4, with D possibly being TRBD1 (5 bases). Germline CDR1 is MNHNS and CDR2 is SASEGT. The CDR3 has 15 residues. Between the trimmed V and J ends, which lost 3 bases and 0 bases, there was a span of 8 bases. The CDR3 protein is CASSEDIATNEKLFF. DNA for the CDR3: TGTGCCAGCAGTGAGGACATTGCAACTAATGAAAAACTGTTTTTT.

The CDR3 bases are TGTGCCAGCAGCTACTTACAGGGGGCGGGCACTGAAGCTTTCTTT. Protein product: CASSYLQGAGTEAFF. The chain joins TRBV7-9 to TRBJ1-1; 9 bases are shared with TRBD1. V dropped 4 bases and J dropped 4; count of bases not matched to a gene: 7. Germline V gives CDR1 SEHNR, CDR2 FQNEAQ (reference sequence). This CDR3 has 15 amino acids.

The chain joins TRBV20-1 to TRBJ2-5; 11 nucleotides match TRBD1. CDR3 length equals 16 residues. The V gene's germline CDR1 is DFQATT and CDR2 SNEGSKA (reference sequence). After removal of 4 bases from V and 4 bases from J, the junction contained 11 bases not matched to a gene. The CDR3 DNA sequence: TGCAGTGCTATTAATTTTGGGACAGGGGGTAGAGAGACCCAGTACTTC. Translated: CSAINFGTGGRETQYF.

Many counts were recorded for this clonotype. The genes are TRBV7-2 and TRBJ1-1, with D unresolved. Germline V gene sequence: CDR1 SGHTA, CDR2 FQGNSA. Trimming took off 5 bases at V and 3 bases at J, with 10 bases between the two ends. The CDR3 is made up of 13 amino acids. Here the CDR3 DNA reads TGTGCCAGCAGCCCCGCGGTGGACACTGAAGCTTTCTTT. It codes for CASSPAVDTEAFF.

This clonotype has only one observation. This sequence joins TRBV18 and TRBJ2-1; D is undetermined. The CDR3 contains 13 residues. Germline CDR1 reads KGHSH; CDR2 reads LQKENI. Trimming took off 3 bases at V and 7 bases at J, with 10 bases between the two ends. As DNA, the CDR3 is TGTGCCAGCTCACCCACTACGATGAATGAGCAGTTCTTC. This encodes CASSPTTMNEQFF.

The J gene is TRBJ2-1, the V gene TRBV7-6; the D is unclear. Germline V gives CDR1 SGHVS, CDR2 FNYEAQ. Trimming removed 2 bases at V and 4 bases at J, with 12 bases between. The CDR3 runs 15 residues. CDR3 sequence (DNA): TGTGCCAGCAGCTTAAGGCGATCGTTGTACAATGAGCAGTTCTTC. Protein product: CASSLRRSLYNEQFF.

The V and J genes are TRBV6-1 and TRBJ1-4; possibly TRBD1 for D (5 bases). V was trimmed by 10 bases and J by 0 bases, leaving 15 bases between them. Germline V gives CDR1 MNHNS, CDR2 SASEGT. CDR3 length: 15 amino acids. CDR3 coding DNA: TGTGCCACAGGGCCAGCTGCCGCAACTAATGAAAAACTGTTTTTT. Its protein is CATGPAAATNEKLFF.

The gene calls are TRBV10-3 and TRBJ2-7; D gene unclear. Between the trimmed V and J ends, which lost 8 bases and 3 bases, there was a span of 14 bases. In germline, CDR1 is ENHRY, CDR2 SYGVKD. There are 13 residues in the CDR3. This chain's CDR3 is CAIGPGHNYEQYF. Written as DNA, the CDR3 is TGTGCCATCGGGCCAGGCCACAACTACGAGCAGTACTTC.